This T cell receptor beta chain was profiled in a study of cytomegalovirus exposure and HLA in healthy donors. V gave up 10 bases and J gave up 3 bases; unmatched junction bases: 20. This CDR3 is 18 amino acids long. CDR1 MDHEN and CDR2 SYDVKM come from the germline V gene. There are a few counts of this clone. Antigen specificity is unknown. PCR involved 60 Vbeta and 13 Jbeta primers. Clones were read by immunoSEQ multiplex PCR, and TCRdb kept only the in-frame ones, dropping some. The repertoire holds some 140,000 clones, with 60% to 85% as singletons. General study points: The only immune exposure information that was available was CMV serostatus. Usually a TCR sequence was rare, but some public TCRs were found in many donors.

V is TRBV28 and J is TRBJ2-1; TRBD2 aligns across 8 bases. The sequenced material came from PBMCs. The TCR comes from a male donor in good health and CMV-seropositive. The DNA for the CDR3 is TGTGCCATCAAGCCGCCTTACGGGACTAGTAAGGACTACAATGAGCAGTTCTTC. Its protein is CAIKPPYGTSKDYNEQFF.